This TCR beta chain was recorded in a study of cytomegalovirus exposure and HLA in healthy donors. Germline-derived CDR1 and CDR2 are KGHSH and LQKENI. The CDR3 has 13 amino acids. The V and J ends lost 0 bases and 10 bases, in that order; junction bases with no gene match: 4. Findings of the study overall: By a later analysis, the bulk of CMV-associated TCR beta chains appeared HLA-restricted. Researchers reportedly found TCR beta sequences accurately predicted most subjects' HLA-A and HLA-B alleles.

Comments on this clone: Its antigen remains unidentified.

It was with 60 Vbeta and 13 Jbeta primers that the PCR ran. Sequencing was performed with immunoSEQ multiplex PCR; in TCRdb, only in-frame clones are kept and a portion is missing. The sample has under 150,000 clones, roughly 72% seen once. The sample comprised PBMCs. The V gene is TRBV18, the J gene TRBJ2-3; 7 nucleotides match TRBD2. This clonotype originated in a woman aged 35 to 49 in good health and CMV-seropositive. CDR3 region: CASSPPGGEAQYF. In DNA form, the CDR3 reads TGTGCCAGCTCACCACCGGGAGGGGAGGCGCAGTATTTT.